The 5 T cell receptor beta chains reported below all come from one sample, sequenced in a study of T cells in Graves' hyperthyroidism and ophthalmopathy. TCR beta CDR3 sequences were amplified from RNA transcripts. The HTBI primer set drove a first-round RT-PCR of the TCR CDR3. TCRdb itself ran the multiplex PCR reads through MiXCR, one entry per CDR3 protein. Here the sample spans roughly 380,000 distinct CDR3 sequences, 15% to 20% being singletons. The sequenced sample consisted of blood. Every receptor here comes from a middle-aged woman with Graves' ophthalmopathy.

This clonotype was recorded many times. The rearrangement links TRBV28 to TRBJ2-5; D perhaps matches TRBD2 (5 bases). The V end lost 6 bases, the J end lost 4 bases, and 15 bases lay between the germline ends. The germline CDR1 and CDR2 sequences are MDHEN and SYDVKM. There are 14 residues in the CDR3. In nucleotides, the CDR3 is TGTGCCAGCAGCTTACTAACTAGTGGAGAGACCCAGTACTTC. This encodes CASSLLTSGETQYF.

This clonotype was picked up many times. This chain uses TRBV3-1 with TRBJ1-1; D remains ambiguous. Germline CDR1 is LGHDT and CDR2 is YNNKEL (reference sequence). The CDR3 loop spans 14 amino acids. V lost 0 bases, J lost 4 bases, and 9 bases lay in between. CDR3 in amino acids: CASSQERIGTEAFF. CDR3 sequence (DNA): TGTGCCAGCAGCCAAGAGAGGATCGGCACTGAAGCTTTCTTT.

In this sample, this clonotype turned up many times. The chain is built from TRBV29-1 and TRBJ2-2; unclear D gene. This CDR3 has 14 residues. Trimming took off 3 bases at V and 5 bases at J, with 13 bases between the two ends. CDR1 and CDR2 from the germline V gene are SQVTM and ANQGSEA. The CDR3 loop reads CSVEADVTTGELFF. The CDR3 region has the DNA TGCAGCGTTGAGGCCGACGTGACTACCGGGGAGCTGTTTTTT.

In this sample, this clonotype turned up many times. This rearrangement joins TRBV25-1 to TRBJ1-5; D remains unclear. Germline lookup yields CDR1 MGHDK and CDR2 SYGVNS. The V end lost 4 bases, the J end lost 7 bases, and 11 bases lay between the germline ends. The CDR3 has 13 amino acids. The CDR3 nucleotides read TGTGCCAGCAGTGGGCGGGGTGGGCAGCCCCAGCATTTT. Amino acid sequence: CASSGRGGQPQHF.

At least ten counts were recorded for this clonotype. The CDR3 region has the DNA TGTGCCATCAGTGAGGGGGAATTCGGCAATCAGCCCCAGCATTTT. It is translated as CAISEGEFGNQPQHF. This chain connects TRBV10-3 to TRBJ1-5; D gene uncertain. Trimming took 2 bases from V and 2 from J, leaving 10 bases between them. Germline V gene sequence: CDR1 ENHRY, CDR2 SYGVKD. CDR3 size: 15 residues.